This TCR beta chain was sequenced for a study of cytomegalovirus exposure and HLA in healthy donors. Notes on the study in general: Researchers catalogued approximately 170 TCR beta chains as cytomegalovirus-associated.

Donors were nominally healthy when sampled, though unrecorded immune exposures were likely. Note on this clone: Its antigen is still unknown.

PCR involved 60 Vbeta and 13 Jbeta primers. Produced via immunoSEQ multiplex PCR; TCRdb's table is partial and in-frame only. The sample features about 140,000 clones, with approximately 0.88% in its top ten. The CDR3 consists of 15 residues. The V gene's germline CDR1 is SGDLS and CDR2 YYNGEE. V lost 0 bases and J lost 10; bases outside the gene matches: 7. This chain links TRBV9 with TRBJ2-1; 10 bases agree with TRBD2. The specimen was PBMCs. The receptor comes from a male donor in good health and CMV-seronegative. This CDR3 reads CASSVGAGGPNEQFF. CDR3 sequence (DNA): TGTGCCAGCAGCGTAGGAGCGGGGGGGCCCAACGAGCAGTTCTTC.